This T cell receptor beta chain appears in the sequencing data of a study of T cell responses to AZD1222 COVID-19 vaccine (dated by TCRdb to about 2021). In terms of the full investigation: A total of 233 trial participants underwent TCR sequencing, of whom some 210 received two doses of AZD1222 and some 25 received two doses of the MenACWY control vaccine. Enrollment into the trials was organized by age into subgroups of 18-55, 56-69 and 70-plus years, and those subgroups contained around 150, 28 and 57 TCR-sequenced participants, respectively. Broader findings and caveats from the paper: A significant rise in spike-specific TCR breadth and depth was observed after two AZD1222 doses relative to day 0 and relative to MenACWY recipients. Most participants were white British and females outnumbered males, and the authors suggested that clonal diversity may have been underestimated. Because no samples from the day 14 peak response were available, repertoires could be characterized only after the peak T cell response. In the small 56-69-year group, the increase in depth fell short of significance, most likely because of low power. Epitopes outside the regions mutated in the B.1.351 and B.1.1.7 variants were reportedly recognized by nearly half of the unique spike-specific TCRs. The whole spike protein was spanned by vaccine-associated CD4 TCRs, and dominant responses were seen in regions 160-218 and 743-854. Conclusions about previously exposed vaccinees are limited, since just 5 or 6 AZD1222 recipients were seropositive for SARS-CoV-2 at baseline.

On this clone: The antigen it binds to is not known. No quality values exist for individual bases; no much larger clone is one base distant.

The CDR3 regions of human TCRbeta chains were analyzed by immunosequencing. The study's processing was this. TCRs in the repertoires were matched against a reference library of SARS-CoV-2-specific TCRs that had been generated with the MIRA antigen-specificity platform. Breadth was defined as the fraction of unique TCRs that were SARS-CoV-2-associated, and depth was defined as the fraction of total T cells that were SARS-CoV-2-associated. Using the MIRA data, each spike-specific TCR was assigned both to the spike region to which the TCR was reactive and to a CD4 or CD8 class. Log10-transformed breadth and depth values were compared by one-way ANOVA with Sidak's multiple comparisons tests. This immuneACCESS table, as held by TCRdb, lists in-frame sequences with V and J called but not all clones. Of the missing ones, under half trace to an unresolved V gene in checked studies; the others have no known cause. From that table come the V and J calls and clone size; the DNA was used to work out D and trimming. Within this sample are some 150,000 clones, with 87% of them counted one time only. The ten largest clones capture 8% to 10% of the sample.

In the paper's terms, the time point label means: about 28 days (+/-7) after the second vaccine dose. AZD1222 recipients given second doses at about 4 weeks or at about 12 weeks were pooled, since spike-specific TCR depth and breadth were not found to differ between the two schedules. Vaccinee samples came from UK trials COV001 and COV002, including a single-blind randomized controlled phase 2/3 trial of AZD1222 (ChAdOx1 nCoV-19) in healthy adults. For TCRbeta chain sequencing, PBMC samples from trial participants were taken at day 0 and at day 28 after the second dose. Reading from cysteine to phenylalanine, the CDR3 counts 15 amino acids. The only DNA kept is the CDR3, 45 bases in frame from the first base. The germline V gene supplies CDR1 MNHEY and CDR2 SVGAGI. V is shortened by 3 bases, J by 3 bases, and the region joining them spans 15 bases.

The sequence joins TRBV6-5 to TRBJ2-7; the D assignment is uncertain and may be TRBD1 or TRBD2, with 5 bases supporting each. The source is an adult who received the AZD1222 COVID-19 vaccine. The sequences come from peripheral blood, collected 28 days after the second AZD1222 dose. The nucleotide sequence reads TGTGCCAGCAGTTATACCGGGACCGAGAACTACGAGCAGTACTTC. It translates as CASSYTGTENYEQYF.